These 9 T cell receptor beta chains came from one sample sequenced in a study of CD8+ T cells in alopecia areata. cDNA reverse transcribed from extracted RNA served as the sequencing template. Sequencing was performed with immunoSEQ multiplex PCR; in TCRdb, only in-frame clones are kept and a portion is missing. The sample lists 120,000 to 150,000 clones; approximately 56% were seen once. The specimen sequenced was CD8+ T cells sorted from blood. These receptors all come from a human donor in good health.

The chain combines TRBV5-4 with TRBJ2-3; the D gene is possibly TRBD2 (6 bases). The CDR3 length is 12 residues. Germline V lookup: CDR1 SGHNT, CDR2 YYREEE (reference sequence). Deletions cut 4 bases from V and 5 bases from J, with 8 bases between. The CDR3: CASSRELDTQYF. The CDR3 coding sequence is TGTGCCAGCAGCCGGGAGTTAGATACGCAGTATTTT.

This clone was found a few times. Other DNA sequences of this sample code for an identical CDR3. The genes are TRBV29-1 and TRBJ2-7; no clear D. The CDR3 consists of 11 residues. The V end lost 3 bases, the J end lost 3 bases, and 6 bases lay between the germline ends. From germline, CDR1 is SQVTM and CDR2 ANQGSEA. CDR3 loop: CSVEWGYEQYF. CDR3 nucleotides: TGCAGCGTTGAGTGGGGCTACGAGCAGTACTTC.

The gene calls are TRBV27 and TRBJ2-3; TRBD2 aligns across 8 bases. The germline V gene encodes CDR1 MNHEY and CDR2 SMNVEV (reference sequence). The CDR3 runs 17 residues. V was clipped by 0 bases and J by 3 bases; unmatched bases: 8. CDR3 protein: CASSLSRERENTDTQYF. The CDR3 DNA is TGTGCCAGCAGTTTATCGAGGGAGCGGGAGAATACAGATACGCAGTATTTT.

The CDR3 loop reads CASSSRGLYEQYF. The CDR3 nucleotides are TGTGCCAGCAGCTCCCGCGGTCTCTACGAGCAGTACTTC. This sequence joins TRBV7-9 and TRBJ2-7; D remains ambiguous. Germline V gene data show CDR1 as SEHNR and CDR2 as FQNEAQ (reference sequence). The germline V and J ends were trimmed by 4 bases and 3 bases, with 10 bases remaining between them. The CDR3 covers 13 residues.

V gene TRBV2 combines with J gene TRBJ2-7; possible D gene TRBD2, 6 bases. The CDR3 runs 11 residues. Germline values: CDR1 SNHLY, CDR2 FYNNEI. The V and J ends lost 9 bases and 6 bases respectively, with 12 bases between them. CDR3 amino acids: CASLGGGEQYF. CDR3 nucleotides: TGTGCCAGTCTTGGGGGAGGCGAGCAGTACTTC. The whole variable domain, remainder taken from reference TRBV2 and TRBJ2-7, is EPEVTQTPSHQVTQMGQEVILRCVPISNHLYFYWYRQILGQKVEFLVSFYNNEISEKSEIFDDQFSVERPDGSNFTLKIRSTKLEDSAMYFCASLGGGEQYFGPGTRLTVT.

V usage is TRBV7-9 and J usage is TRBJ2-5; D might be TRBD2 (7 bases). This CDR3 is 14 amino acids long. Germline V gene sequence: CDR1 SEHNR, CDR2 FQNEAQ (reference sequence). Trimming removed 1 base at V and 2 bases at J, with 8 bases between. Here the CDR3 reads CASSLEGGQETQYF. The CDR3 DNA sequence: TGTGCCAGCAGCTTAGAGGGGGGGCAAGAGACCCAGTACTTC.

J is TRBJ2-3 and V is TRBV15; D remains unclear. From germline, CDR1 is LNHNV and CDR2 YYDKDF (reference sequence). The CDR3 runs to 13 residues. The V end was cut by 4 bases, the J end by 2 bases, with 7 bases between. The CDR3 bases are TGTGCCACCAGCACCCGGAACACAGATACGCAGTATTTT. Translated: CATSTRNTDTQYF.

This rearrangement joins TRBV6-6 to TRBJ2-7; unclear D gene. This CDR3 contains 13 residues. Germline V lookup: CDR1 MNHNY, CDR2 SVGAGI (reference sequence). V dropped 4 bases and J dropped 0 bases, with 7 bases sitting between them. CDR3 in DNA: TGTGCCAGCAGTTTGGGCAGCTCCTACGAGCAGTACTTC. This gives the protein CASSLGSSYEQYF.

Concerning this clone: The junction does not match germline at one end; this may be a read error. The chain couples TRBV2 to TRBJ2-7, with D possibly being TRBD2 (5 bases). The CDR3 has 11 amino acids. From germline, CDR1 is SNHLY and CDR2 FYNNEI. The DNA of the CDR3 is TGTGCCAGCCGTGAGGGAAACGAGCAGTACTTC. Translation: CASREGNEQYF.